These T cell receptor beta chains were read from a single sample in a study of CD8+ T cells in alopecia areata. Libraries were prepared by immunoSEQ multiplex PCR; TCRdb keeps only in-frame clonotypes and omits some of them. The sample consists of 190,000 or so clones, 58% of them appearing once. The specimen was CD4+ T cells sorted from blood, collected at week 24, from a patient treated with tofacitinib. These receptors all come from a human donor with alopecia areata. The CDR3 runs from the conserved cysteine through the conserved F or W. The D gene is left open where the match is weak. Size values are once, few and many counts, or a class for expanded clones, and some rows have none.

J gene: TRBJ2-7; V gene: TRBV5-4; D gene: TRBD2; clone size: -; CDR3 DNA: TGTGCCAGCAGCTTAGCGGGGGGGCGGCGGGAGCAGTACTTC; CDR3 protein: CASSLAGGRREQYF
J gene: TRBJ2-1; V gene: TRBV29-1; D gene: -; clone size: -; CDR3 DNA: TGCAGCGTAGGACAGCACAATGAGCAGTTCTTC; CDR3 protein: CSVGQHNEQFF
J gene: TRBJ2-7; V gene: TRBV25-1; D gene: -; clone size: few; CDR3 DNA: TGTGCCAGCAGTGTAGGGGGCGCCCCGCGGGGCGAGCAGTACTTC; CDR3 protein: CASSVGGAPRGEQYF
J gene: TRBJ1-1; V gene: TRBV6-6; D gene: TRBD1; clone size: few; CDR3 DNA: TGTGCCAGCAGTAGAAGGACAGGGGGCTTAAACACTGAAGCTTTCTTT; CDR3 protein: CASSRRTGGLNTEAFF
J gene: TRBJ2-7; V gene: TRBV20-1; D gene: -; clone size: few; CDR3 DNA: TGCAGTGCTAAACAGGGTTACGAGCAGTACTTC; CDR3 protein: CSAKQGYEQYF
J gene: TRBJ2-7; V gene: TRBV25-1; D gene: TRBD2; clone size: -; CDR3 DNA: TGTGCCAGCAGTGGAGATACTAGCGGTGGGTACGAGCAGTACTTC; CDR3 protein: CASSGDTSGGYEQYF
J gene: TRBJ2-1; V gene: TRBV5-6; D gene: -; clone size: -; CDR3 DNA: TGTGCCAGCAGCTCACTGGGGGCGCGTTACAATGAGCAGTTCTTC; CDR3 protein: CASSSLGARYNEQFF
J gene: TRBJ2-5; V gene: TRBV10-3; D gene: -; clone size: few; CDR3 DNA: TGTGCCATCAGTGGAAAAGGCAGGGAATTAGAGACCCAGTACTTC; CDR3 protein: CAISGKGRELETQYF
J gene: TRBJ2-5; V gene: TRBV28; D gene: -; clone size: -; CDR3 DNA: TGTGCCAGCAGTGGGGGGGACAGGAAGACCCAGTACTTC; CDR3 protein: CASSGGDRKTQYF
J gene: TRBJ1-5; V gene: TRBV19; D gene: -; clone size: -; CDR3 DNA: TGTGCCACAGGGACGGGAGAGGACAATCAGCCCCAGCATTTT; CDR3 protein: CATGTGEDNQPQHF
J gene: TRBJ2-2; V gene: TRBV19; D gene: TRBD1; clone size: few; CDR3 DNA: TGTGCCAGTAGTATAGGGGCGACAGGGGGCTCGACCGGGGAGCTGTTTTTT; CDR3 protein: CASSIGATGGSTGELFF
J gene: TRBJ2-7; V gene: TRBV27; D gene: -; clone size: -; CDR3 DNA: TGTGCCAGCAGTTTATTGGGGGGCAGCTCCTACGAGCAGTACTTC; CDR3 protein: CASSLLGGSSYEQYF
J gene: TRBJ2-3; V gene: TRBV28; D gene: TRBD2; clone size: -; CDR3 DNA: TGTGCCAGCACTTTGAGCGGGAGGGTCACAGATACGCAGTATTTT; CDR3 protein: CASTLSGRVTDTQYF
J gene: TRBJ1-3; V gene: TRBV5-1; D gene: -; clone size: -; CDR3 DNA: TGCGCCAGCAGTAAGGACGGCGAGTCTGGAAACACCATATATTTT; CDR3 protein: CASSKDGESGNTIYF
J gene: TRBJ2-1; V gene: TRBV10-3; D gene: -; clone size: many; CDR3 DNA: TGTGCCAGCCGATCCGGGGGTGGCTCCTACAATGAGCAGTTCTTC; CDR3 protein: CASRSGGGSYNEQFF
J gene: TRBJ2-1; V gene: TRBV2; D gene: -; clone size: few; CDR3 DNA: TGTGCCAGCCGAAAGACGTTTGCAACCTACAATGAGCAGTTCTTC; CDR3 protein: CASRKTFATYNEQFF
J gene: TRBJ1-2; V gene: TRBV7-3; D gene: -; clone size: -; CDR3 DNA: TGTGCCAGCAGCCCCAACAACGGCTATGGCTACACCTTC; CDR3 protein: CASSPNNGYGYTF
J gene: TRBJ2-5; V gene: TRBV7-9; D gene: TRBD2; clone size: few; CDR3 DNA: TGTGCCAGCAGCTCCCGACTAGCGGGAGTGGAGACCCAGTACTTC; CDR3 protein: CASSSRLAGVETQYF
J gene: TRBJ2-7; V gene: TRBV7-6; D gene: TRBD2; clone size: -; CDR3 DNA: TGTGCCAGCAGGCCCGGGCTCGCGGGAGGGTCCTACGAGCAGTACTTC; CDR3 protein: CASRPGLAGGSYEQYF
J gene: TRBJ1-2; V gene: TRBV29-1; D gene: -; clone size: -; CDR3 DNA: TGCAGCGTTGATTGGTACCGCGGCGGCTACACCTTC; CDR3 protein: CSVDWYRGGYTF
J gene: TRBJ1-2; V gene: TRBV10-3; D gene: -; clone size: few; CDR3 DNA: TGTGCCATCAGGGGCAGCAGCTATGGCTACACCTTC; CDR3 protein: CAIRGSSYGYTF
J gene: TRBJ2-1; V gene: TRBV11-3; D gene: TRBD2; clone size: -; CDR3 DNA: TGTGCCAGCAGCCATCTAGCGGGCCGCTACAATGAGCAGTTCTTC; CDR3 protein: CASSHLAGRYNEQFF
J gene: TRBJ1-3; V gene: TRBV19; D gene: -; clone size: -; CDR3 DNA: TGTGCCAGTGTCGCGACGGAAAACACCATATATTTT; CDR3 protein: CASVATENTIYF
J gene: TRBJ1-4; V gene: TRBV6-1; D gene: TRBD1; clone size: -; CDR3 DNA: TGTGCCAGCGCCCCGACAGGGACCGAAAAACTGTTTTTT; CDR3 protein: CASAPTGTEKLFF
J gene: TRBJ2-5; V gene: TRBV29-1; D gene: TRBD2; clone size: few; CDR3 DNA: TGCAGCGTTGACCGGGGGGGCCAGGAGACCCAGTACTTC; CDR3 protein: CSVDRGGQETQYF
J gene: TRBJ1-2; V gene: TRBV6-6; D gene: TRBD1; clone size: few; CDR3 DNA: TGTGCCAGCAGCCCACAGGGGTCCTATGGCTACACCTTC; CDR3 protein: CASSPQGSYGYTF
J gene: TRBJ2-6; V gene: TRBV7-9; D gene: -; clone size: -; CDR3 DNA: TGTGCCAGCAGCCCCAGCTCTCGGGCCAACGTCCTGACTTTC; CDR3 protein: CASSPSSRANVLTF
J gene: TRBJ1-2; V gene: TRBV2; D gene: TRBD1; clone size: few; CDR3 DNA: TGTGCCAGCACCAAAGGGACAGGAGGCTATGGCTACACCTTC; CDR3 protein: CASTKGTGGYGYTF
J gene: TRBJ2-5; V gene: TRBV25-1; D gene: TRBD2; clone size: -; CDR3 DNA: TGTGCCAGTGGGAACAGTGCGGGAGCTGAGACCCAGTACTTC; CDR3 protein: CASGNSAGAETQYF